This entry is about one T cell receptor beta chain. Its recognized antigen is unknown. Per-nucleotide qualities are absent, and no much larger clonotype sits a single base away. Library prep was done by the immunoSEQ multiplex PCR assay. TCRdb holds this immuneACCESS table with in-frame rearrangements only. Some clones are missing; in checked studies, unresolved V genes explain under half, and the rest has no known cause. The table for this sample lists about 16,000 clones; approximately 95% of them were counted only once. The ten largest account for about 0.94% of the sample. The sample originates from a study of T cell changes during pregnancy in multiple sclerosis (dated by TCRdb to between 2019 and 2020). As for the study more broadly: Changes in the T cell repertoire over the course of pregnancy were examined in this study in women with multiple sclerosis.

The specimen was peripheral blood, collected in the third trimester of pregnancy. The origin of this receptor is a female donor with multiple sclerosis, enrolled in a pregnancy study.

The CDR3 in this case is CASSLDSGSNQPQHF. The nucleotides read TGTGCCAGCAGCCTGGACAGTGGGAGCAATCAGCCCCAGCATTTT. This chain joins TRBV9 to TRBJ1-5; TRBD1 is possibly the D segment (6 matching bases). The CDR3 covers 15 residues, taking in both the cysteine and the phenylalanine. Kept here is only the CDR3 DNA, which spans 45 bases and is read in frame from base 1. In the germline V gene, CDR1 corresponds to SGDLS and CDR2 to YYNGEE. Trimming removed 4 bases from V and 1 base from J, leaving 12 bases between the germline ends.